The 18 T cell receptor beta chains below all came from one sample that was sequenced in a study of glioma-infiltrating T cells after dendritic cell vaccination. The protocol was immunoSEQ multiplex PCR, while the TCRdb copy is restricted to in-frame clones and leaves out a portion. Seen here are tens of thousands of clones, 70% to 85% observed once, and the top ten hold under 10%. The sequencing used blood, collected before dendritic cell vaccination. Receptor source: a human donor with glioblastoma.

V and J are TRBV4-2 and TRBJ1-2, with 10 bases matching TRBD1. Trimming cost V 0 bases and J 3 bases; bases outside gene matches: 13. Germline lookup yields CDR1 LGHNA and CDR2 YNFKEQ. CDR3 length: 19 residues. The DNA for the CDR3 is TGTGCCAGCAGCCAAGATTCCACAACGACAGGGGGCGGGCACTATGGCTACACCTTC. Translated: CASSQDSTTTGGGHYGYTF.

The chain is built from TRBV7-9 and TRBJ2-3; TRBD1 matches 7 bases. The germline gives CDR1 SEHNR, CDR2 FQNEAQ (reference sequence). Losses at the gene ends were 1 base for V and 0 bases for J; bases not matched to a gene: 4. The CDR3 totals 16 residues. The CDR3 loop is CASSLDVGQSTDTQYF. DNA of the CDR3: TGTGCCAGCAGCTTAGATGTGGGACAGAGCACAGATACGCAGTATTTT.

J is TRBJ2-3 and V is TRBV6-4, with 7 bases aligning to TRBD2. Germline-derived CDR1 and CDR2 are MRHNA and SNTAGT. Germline trimming cut 6 bases from V and 1 base from J; bases unmatched to any gene: 4. The CDR3 consists of 14 residues. Here the CDR3 reads CASSLSGGTDTQYF. In nucleotides, the CDR3 is TGTGCCAGCAGCCTCAGCGGGGGCACAGATACGCAGTATTTT.

The genes are TRBV7-3 and TRBJ2-1; 11 bases line up with TRBD2. The CDR3 extends over 15 amino acids. V shed 5 bases, J shed 10 bases, and the junction held 10 bases outside the gene matches. Germline values: CDR1 SGHTA, CDR2 FQGTGA. The CDR3 DNA reads as TGTGCCAGCAGCCCAGGCCTAGCGGGGGGAGGCGAGCAGTTCTTC. It encodes CASSPGLAGGGEQFF.

Only a few counts were recorded for this clone. The chain's CDR3 is CASSGTSGGAGLYNEQFF. The DNA of the CDR3 is TGTGCCAGCAGCGGGACTAGCGGGGGGGCCGGACTCTACAATGAGCAGTTCTTC. The chain has TRBV9 and TRBJ2-1, with 15 bases that match TRBD2. Germline CDR1 and CDR2: SGDLS and YYNGEE. J lost 3 bases, V lost 3 bases, and 7 bases had no gene match. CDR3 length equals 18 residues.

The CDR3 DNA is TGTGCCAGCAGTTTATTTAAGGGGGGGCACGTCGGGGAGCTGTTTTTT. It translates to CASSLFKGGHVGELFF. This rearrangement joins TRBV28 to TRBJ2-2; a weak D match, TRBD2 (7 bases). CDR1 MDHEN and CDR2 SYDVKM come from the germline V gene. Trimming stripped 1 base from V and 7 bases from J, with 16 bases between. This CDR3 is 16 amino acids long.

The chain uses TRBV4-1 and TRBJ1-3; possibly TRBD1 for D (5 bases). The length of the CDR3 is 15 residues. V shed 2 bases and J shed 0 bases, with 8 bases lying between them. In germline, CDR1 is MGHRA, CDR2 YSYEKL. This chain's CDR3 is CASSQLTVSGNTIYF. The DNA of the CDR3 is TGCGCCAGCAGCCAACTGACAGTCTCTGGAAACACCATATATTTT.

The chain has TRBV7-9 and TRBJ2-1; 8 bases map to TRBD1. In germline, CDR1 is SEHNR, CDR2 FQNEAQ (reference sequence). There are 16 residues in the CDR3. J lost 3 bases, V lost 5 bases, and 9 bases had no gene match. CDR3 nucleotide sequence: TGTGCCAGCAGCCCGCCAGGGGGCGCGCTCTACAATGAGCAGTTCTTC. Translation gives CASSPPGGALYNEQFF.

The chain recombines TRBV4-1 with TRBJ1-5, with D maybe TRBD1 (5 bases). This CDR3 region has 15 residues. Germline loops: CDR1 MGHRA, CDR2 YSYEKL. Trimming took off 8 bases at V and 0 bases at J, with 14 bases between the two ends. CDR3 amino acids: CASRVTDSSNQPQHF. CDR3 sequence (DNA): TGCGCCAGCCGGGTTACTGACAGTAGCAATCAGCCCCAGCATTTT.

The chain combines TRBV11-2 with TRBJ2-3, with D possibly TRBD1 on 6 matching bases. The germline V gene encodes CDR1 SGHAT and CDR2 FQNNGV. The CDR3 sequence is 15 residues long. Trimming took 3 bases from V and 5 from J, leaving 15 bases between them. In nucleotides, the CDR3 is TGTGCCAGCAGCTTTAAGGGGCAGGGGCAAGATACGCAGTATTTT. This encodes CASSFKGQGQDTQYF.

This chain joins TRBV4-3 and TRBJ2-2; weak D call: TRBD1 (6 bases). CDR1 LGHNA and CDR2 YSLEER come from the germline V gene. This CDR3 has 17 amino acids. V was trimmed by 3 bases and J by 1 base, leaving 15 bases between them. The CDR3 sequence is CASSQGIPGQNTGELFF. The CDR3, as DNA: TGCGCCAGCAGCCAGGGAATTCCGGGACAGAACACCGGGGAGCTGTTTTTT.

The chain carries TRBV7-6 and TRBJ1-1; D not resolved. This CDR3 has 13 residues. CDR1 and CDR2 from the germline V gene are SGHVS and FNYEAQ. V shed 5 bases and J shed 1 base, with 8 bases lying between them. In nucleotides, the CDR3 is TGTGCCAGCAGCCCCCGACAGAACACTGAAGCTTTCTTT. It codes for CASSPRQNTEAFF. The full variable domain, in which reference TRBV7-6 and TRBJ1-1 provide the parts outside the CDR3, is GAGVSQSPRYKVTKRGQDVALRCDPISGHVSLYWYRQALGQGPEFLTYFNYEAQQDKSGLPNDRFSAERPEGSISTLTIQRTEQRDSAMYRCASSPRQNTEAFFGQGTRLTVV.

This clone was counted at least ten times. The chain joins TRBV10-3 to TRBJ2-7; TRBD1 agrees at 8 bases. After removal of 4 bases from V and 4 bases from J, the junction contained 3 bases not matched to a gene. Germline assignment: CDR1 ENHRY and CDR2 SYGVKD. The length of the CDR3 is 13 residues. The CDR3 here is CAISGTGLYEQYF. The CDR3 DNA is TGTGCCATCAGTGGGACAGGGCTATACGAGCAGTACTTC.

This chain joins TRBV7-9 and TRBJ1-1, with a weak D call TRBD1 (5 bases). The CDR3 is 12 amino acids. V dropped 3 bases and J dropped 3 bases, with 5 bases sitting between them. CDR1 SEHNR and CDR2 FQNEAQ come from the germline V gene (reference sequence). The CDR3 sequence is CASSLTDTEAFF. The CDR3 nucleotides are TGTGCCAGCAGCTTGACAGACACTGAAGCTTTCTTT.

This chain joins TRBV7-2 and TRBJ1-6; unclear D gene. Germline V gene lookup returns CDR1 SGHTA and CDR2 FQGNSA. The CDR3 totals 14 residues. The germline V and J ends were trimmed by 1 base and 10 bases, with 11 bases remaining between them. CDR3 bases: TGTGCCAGCAGCTTAGGAGATAGACTGTCACCCCTCCACTTT. As protein: CASSLGDRLSPLHF.

This clone was counted between two and nine times. V usage is TRBV30 and J usage is TRBJ2-3; 11 nucleotides align to TRBD2. Trimming removed 0 bases from V and 5 bases from J; junction bases left unmatched: 7. CDR3 length: 16 residues. From germline, CDR1 is GTSNPN and CDR2 SVGIG (reference sequence). Here the CDR3 reads CAWSVGLAGGGDTQYF. The CDR3 DNA is TGTGCCTGGAGTGTAGGGCTAGCGGGGGGTGGAGATACGCAGTATTTT.

The rearrangement links TRBV13 to TRBJ2-3, with a weak D call TRBD1 (7 bases). This CDR3 has 12 residues. CDR1 is PRHDT and CDR2 is FYEKMQ in the germline V gene (reference sequence). Trimming left V 1 base short and J 11 bases short, with 10 bases between. The DNA for the CDR3 is TGTGCCAGCAGCTTAGTCCAGGGGGGGCAGTATTTT. Encoded protein: CASSLVQGGQYF.

This clone was detected only a few times. V gene TRBV10-1 combines with J gene TRBJ2-5; 7 bases are a match to TRBD1. V shed 6 bases and J 3 bases; nucleotides not matched to a gene: 4. The CDR3 spans 13 residues. Per germline, CDR1 WNHNN and CDR2 SYGVQD (reference sequence). DNA for the CDR3: TGCGCCAGCAGGAAGACAGGGAAAGAGACCCAGTACTTC. Protein sequence: CASRKTGKETQYF.